The sequence of this TCR beta chain was determined in a study of OX40 agonist ivuxolimab in advanced cancers. Sequenced by immunoSEQ multiplex PCR; TCRdb stores in-frame clones only, minus some. The data show about 53,000 clones, around 82% seen once. Trimming removed 5 bases at V and 6 bases at J, with 13 bases between. CDR1 SGHTA and CDR2 FQGNSA come from the germline V gene. The length of the CDR3 is 13 residues. The chain is built from TRBV7-2 and TRBJ1-1, with a weak D call TRBD1 (6 bases). The sequencing here drew on CD4+ or CD8+ T cells sorted from blood, taken in a trial of the OX40 agonist ivuxolimab. The sequence was obtained from an adult with an advanced solid tumor such as melanoma, head and neck, liver or kidney cancer. The CDR3 nucleotides read TGTGCCAGCAGCCTTGGGGGGGGCTCTGAAGCTTTCTTT. This translates into CASSLGGGSEAFF.